This T cell receptor beta chain originates from a study of T cell responses to AZD1222 COVID-19 vaccine. This clone was recorded only once. Its matching antigen is unknown. V was shortened by 5 bases and J by 0 bases, with 11 bases between the two germline ends. CDR3 length: 15 amino acids. CDR1 and CDR2 from the germline V gene are SGHTA and FQGNSA. General study findings and limits: The breadth and depth of Spike-specific TCRs increased once two AZD1222 doses had been given.

Profiling relied on immunoSEQ multiplex PCR, and the TCRdb table lists in-frame clones only, not all of them. The data show roughly 170,000 clones, with about nine tenths seen just once and about 3% held by the top ten. This clonotype originated in an adult in good health. The specimen comprised peripheral blood, sampled on day 0 of AZD1222 vaccination. V gene TRBV7-2 combines with J gene TRBJ2-1; D is uncertain. The CDR3 sequence is CASSRVSSSYNEQFF. CDR3 sequence (DNA): TGTGCCAGCAGCCGGGTGTCAAGCTCCTACAATGAGCAGTTCTTC. Filled out from reference TRBV7-2 and TRBJ2-1, the complete variable domain reads GAGVSQSPSNKVTEKGKDVELRCDPISGHTALYWYRQSLGQGLEFLIYFQGNSAPDKSGLPSDRFSAERTGGSVSTLTIQRTQQEDSAVYLCASSRVSSSYNEQFFGPGTRLTVL.